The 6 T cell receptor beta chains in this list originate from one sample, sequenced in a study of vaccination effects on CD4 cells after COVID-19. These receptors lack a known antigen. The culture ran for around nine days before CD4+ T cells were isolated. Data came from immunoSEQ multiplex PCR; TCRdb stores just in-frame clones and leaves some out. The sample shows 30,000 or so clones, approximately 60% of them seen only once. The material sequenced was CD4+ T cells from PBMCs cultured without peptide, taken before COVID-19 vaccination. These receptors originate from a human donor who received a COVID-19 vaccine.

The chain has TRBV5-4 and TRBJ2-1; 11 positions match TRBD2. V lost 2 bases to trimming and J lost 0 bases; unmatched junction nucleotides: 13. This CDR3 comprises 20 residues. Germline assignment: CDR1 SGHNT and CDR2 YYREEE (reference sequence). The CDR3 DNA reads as TGTGCCAGCAGCTTAGATAGCGGGGGGGGGAAATCAAGCTCCTACAATGAGCAGTTCTTC. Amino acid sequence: CASSLDSGGGKSSSYNEQFF.

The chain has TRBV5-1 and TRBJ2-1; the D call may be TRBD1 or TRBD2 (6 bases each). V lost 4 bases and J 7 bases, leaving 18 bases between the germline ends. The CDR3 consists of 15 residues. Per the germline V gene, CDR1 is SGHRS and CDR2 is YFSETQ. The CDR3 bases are TGCGCCAGCAGCCCGTCCGTAGGGGGAGGAAATGAGCAGTTCTTC. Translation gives CASSPSVGGGNEQFF. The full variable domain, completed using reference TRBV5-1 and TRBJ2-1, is KAGVTQTPRYLIKTRGQQVTLSCSPISGHRSVSWYQQTPGQGLQFLFEYFSETQRNKGNFPGRFSGRQFSNSRSEMNVSTLELGDSALYLCASSPSVGGGNEQFFGPGTRLTVL.

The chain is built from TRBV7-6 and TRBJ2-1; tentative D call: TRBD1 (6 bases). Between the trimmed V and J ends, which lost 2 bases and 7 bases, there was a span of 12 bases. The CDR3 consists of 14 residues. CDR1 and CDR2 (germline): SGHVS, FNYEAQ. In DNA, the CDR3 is TGTGCCAGCAGCTTATGGGGTACAGGGAATGAGCAGTTCTTC. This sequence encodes CASSLWGTGNEQFF.

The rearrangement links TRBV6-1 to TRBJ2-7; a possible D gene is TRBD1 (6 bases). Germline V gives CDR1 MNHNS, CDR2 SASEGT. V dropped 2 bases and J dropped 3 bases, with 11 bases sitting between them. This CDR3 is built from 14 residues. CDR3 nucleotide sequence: TGTGCCAGCAGTGAAAGTACAGGGAGCTACGAGCAGTACTTC. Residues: CASSESTGSYEQYF.

The CDR3 DNA follows: TGCAGGGTCCTGGTGAACACTGAAGCTTTCTTT. Protein: CRVLVNTEAFF. This sequence joins TRBV29-1 and TRBJ1-1; no clear D gene. Germline CDR1 and CDR2: SQVTM and ANQGSEA. The CDR3 length is 11 residues. Based on the CDR3 plus reference TRBV29-1 and TRBJ1-1, the full variable domain is SAVISQKPSRDICQRGTSLTIQCQVDSQVTMMFWYRQQPGQSLTLIATANQGSEATYESGFVIDKFPISRPNLTFSTLTVSNMSPEDSSIYLCRVLVNTEAFFGQGTRLTVV.

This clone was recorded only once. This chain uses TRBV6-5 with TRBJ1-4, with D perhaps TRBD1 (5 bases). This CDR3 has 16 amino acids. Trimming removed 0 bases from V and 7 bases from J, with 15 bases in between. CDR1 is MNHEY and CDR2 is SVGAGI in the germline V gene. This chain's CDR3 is CASSYSGGALREKLFF. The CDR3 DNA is TGTGCCAGCAGTTACTCTGGGGGTGCCCTACGTGAAAAACTGTTTTTT.